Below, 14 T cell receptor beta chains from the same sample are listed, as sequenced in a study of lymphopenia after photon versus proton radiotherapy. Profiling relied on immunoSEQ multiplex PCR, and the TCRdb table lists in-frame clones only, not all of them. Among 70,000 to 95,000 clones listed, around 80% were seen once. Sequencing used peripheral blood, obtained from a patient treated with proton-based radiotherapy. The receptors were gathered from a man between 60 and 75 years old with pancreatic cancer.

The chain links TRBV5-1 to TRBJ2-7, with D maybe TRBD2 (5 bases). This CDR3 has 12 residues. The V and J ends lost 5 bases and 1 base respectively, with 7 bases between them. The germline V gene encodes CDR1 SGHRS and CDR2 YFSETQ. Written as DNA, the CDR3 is TGCGCCAGCAGTACGGGATCCTACGAGCAGTACTTC. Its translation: CASSTGSYEQYF.

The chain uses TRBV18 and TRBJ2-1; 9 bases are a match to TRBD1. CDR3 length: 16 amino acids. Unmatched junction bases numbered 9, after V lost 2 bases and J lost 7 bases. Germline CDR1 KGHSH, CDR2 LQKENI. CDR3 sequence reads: CASSPEGQGIGNEQFF. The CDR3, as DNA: TGTGCCAGCTCACCAGAGGGACAGGGTATTGGGAATGAGCAGTTCTTC.

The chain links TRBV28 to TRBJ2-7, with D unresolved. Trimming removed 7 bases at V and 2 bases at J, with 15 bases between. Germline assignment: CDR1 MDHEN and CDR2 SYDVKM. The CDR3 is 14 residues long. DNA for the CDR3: TGTGCCAGCAAGGGTGGCGTAGGGACCTACGAGCAGTACTTC. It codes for CASKGGVGTYEQYF.

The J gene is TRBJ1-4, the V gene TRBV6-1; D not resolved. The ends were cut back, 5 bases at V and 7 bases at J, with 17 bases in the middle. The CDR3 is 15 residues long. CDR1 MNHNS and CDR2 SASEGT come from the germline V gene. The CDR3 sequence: CASSPNTGRSEKLFF. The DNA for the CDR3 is TGTGCCAGCAGTCCAAACACCGGACGGAGTGAAAAACTGTTTTTT.

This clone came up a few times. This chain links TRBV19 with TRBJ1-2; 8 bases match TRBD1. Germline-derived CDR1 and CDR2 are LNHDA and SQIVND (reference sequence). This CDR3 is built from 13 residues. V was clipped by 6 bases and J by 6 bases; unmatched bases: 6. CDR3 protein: CASSTGQVDGYTF. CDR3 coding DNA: TGTGCCAGTAGCACGGGACAGGTTGATGGCTACACCTTC.

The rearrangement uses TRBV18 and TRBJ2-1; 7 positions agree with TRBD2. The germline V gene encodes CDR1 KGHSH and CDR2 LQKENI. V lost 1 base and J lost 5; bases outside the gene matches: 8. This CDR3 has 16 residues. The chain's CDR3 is CASSPRQGGVNNEQFF. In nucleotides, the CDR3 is TGTGCCAGCTCACCACGGCAGGGAGGGGTCAACAATGAGCAGTTCTTC.

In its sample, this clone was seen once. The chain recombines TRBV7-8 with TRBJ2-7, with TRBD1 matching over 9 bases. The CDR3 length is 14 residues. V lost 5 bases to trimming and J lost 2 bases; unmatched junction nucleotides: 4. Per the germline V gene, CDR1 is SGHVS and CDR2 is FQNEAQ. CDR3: CASSPGTGTYEQYF. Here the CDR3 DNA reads TGTGCCAGCAGCCCCGGGACAGGGACCTACGAGCAGTACTTC.

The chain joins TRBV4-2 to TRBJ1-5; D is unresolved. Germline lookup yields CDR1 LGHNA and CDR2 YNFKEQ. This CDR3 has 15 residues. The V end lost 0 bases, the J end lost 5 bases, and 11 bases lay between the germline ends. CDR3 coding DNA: TGTGCCAGCAGCCAAGATCAGACGGAATATCAGCCCCAGCATTTT. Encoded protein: CASSQDQTEYQPQHF.

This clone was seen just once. DNA for the CDR3: TGTGCCAGCAGCTTAGTACGGGGTGCTGGAAACACCATATATTTT. As protein: CASSLVRGAGNTIYF. The rearrangement links TRBV11-2 to TRBJ1-3; D is ambiguous. The V and J ends lost 1 base and 2 bases respectively, with 9 bases between them. CDR3 size: 15 residues. From germline, CDR1 is SGHAT and CDR2 FQNNGV.

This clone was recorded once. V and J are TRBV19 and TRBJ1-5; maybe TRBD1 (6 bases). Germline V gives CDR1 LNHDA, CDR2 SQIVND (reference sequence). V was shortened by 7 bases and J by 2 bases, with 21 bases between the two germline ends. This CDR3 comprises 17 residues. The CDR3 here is CASTSSGDNWRNQPQHF. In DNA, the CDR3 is TGTGCCAGTACCTCATCCGGGGACAATTGGCGCAATCAGCCCCAGCATTTT.

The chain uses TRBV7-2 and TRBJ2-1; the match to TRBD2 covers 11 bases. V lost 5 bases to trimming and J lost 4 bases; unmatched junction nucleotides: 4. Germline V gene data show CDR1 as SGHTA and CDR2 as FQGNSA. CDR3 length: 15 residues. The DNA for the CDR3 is TGTGCCAGCAGCCCGGGACTAGCGGAATACAATGAGCAGTTCTTC. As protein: CASSPGLAEYNEQFF.

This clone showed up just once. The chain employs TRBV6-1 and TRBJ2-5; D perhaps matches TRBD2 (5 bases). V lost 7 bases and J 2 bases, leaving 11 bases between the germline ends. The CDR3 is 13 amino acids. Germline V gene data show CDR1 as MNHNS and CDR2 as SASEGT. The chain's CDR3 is CASIRTGQETQYF. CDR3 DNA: TGTGCCAGCATTAGGACTGGACAAGAGACCCAGTACTTC.

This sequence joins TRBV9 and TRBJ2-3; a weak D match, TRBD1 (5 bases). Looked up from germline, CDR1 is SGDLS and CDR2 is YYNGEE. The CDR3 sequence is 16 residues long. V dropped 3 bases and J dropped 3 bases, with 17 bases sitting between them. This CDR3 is CASSGSRGTQTDTQYF. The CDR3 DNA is TGTGCCAGCAGCGGCTCTAGGGGAACCCAAACAGATACGCAGTATTTT.

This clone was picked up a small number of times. The CDR3 loop reads CASSPYPTLGSSYNEQFF. The DNA for the CDR3 is TGTGCCAGCAGCCCCTACCCGACTCTGGGAAGCTCCTACAATGAGCAGTTCTTC. The rearrangement joins TRBV7-9 to TRBJ2-1; the D is unclear. In germline, CDR1 is SEHNR, CDR2 FQNEAQ (reference sequence). Trimming left V 5 bases short and J 0 bases short, with 20 bases between. There are 18 residues in the CDR3.